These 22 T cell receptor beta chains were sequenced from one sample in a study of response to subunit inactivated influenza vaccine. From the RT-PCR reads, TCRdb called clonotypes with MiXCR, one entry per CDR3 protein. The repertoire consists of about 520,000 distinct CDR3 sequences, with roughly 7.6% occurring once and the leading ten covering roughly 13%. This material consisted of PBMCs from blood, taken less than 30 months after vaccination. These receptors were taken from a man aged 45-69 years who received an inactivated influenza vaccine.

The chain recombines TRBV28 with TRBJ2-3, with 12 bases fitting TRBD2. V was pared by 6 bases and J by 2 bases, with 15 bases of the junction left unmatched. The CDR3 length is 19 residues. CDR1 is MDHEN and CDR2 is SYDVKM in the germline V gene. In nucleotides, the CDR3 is TGTGCCAGCAGCCCCCCCTCACCGGGACTAGCGGGTCTCACAGATACGCAGTATTTT. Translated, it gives CASSPPSPGLAGLTDTQYF.

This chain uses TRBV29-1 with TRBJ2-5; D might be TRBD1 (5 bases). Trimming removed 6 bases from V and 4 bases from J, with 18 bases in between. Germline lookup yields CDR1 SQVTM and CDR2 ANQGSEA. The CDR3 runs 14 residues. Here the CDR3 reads CSVEDNPVGETQYF. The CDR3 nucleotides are TGCAGCGTAGAGGACAACCCGGTAGGAGAGACCCAGTACTTC.

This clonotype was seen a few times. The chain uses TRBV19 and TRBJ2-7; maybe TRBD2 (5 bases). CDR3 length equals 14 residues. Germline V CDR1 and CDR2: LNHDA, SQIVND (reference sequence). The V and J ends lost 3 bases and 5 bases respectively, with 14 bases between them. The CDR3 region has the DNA TGTGCCAGTAGTATGTTGGGAGAGCTCGACGAGCAGTACTTC. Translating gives CASSMLGELDEQYF.

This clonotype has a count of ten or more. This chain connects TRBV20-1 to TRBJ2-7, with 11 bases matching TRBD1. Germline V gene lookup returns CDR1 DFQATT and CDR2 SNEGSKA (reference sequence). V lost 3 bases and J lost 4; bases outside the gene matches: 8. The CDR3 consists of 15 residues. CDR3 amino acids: CSARGPGTGGYEQYF. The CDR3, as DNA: TGCAGTGCTAGGGGCCCCGGGACAGGGGGATACGAGCAGTACTTC.

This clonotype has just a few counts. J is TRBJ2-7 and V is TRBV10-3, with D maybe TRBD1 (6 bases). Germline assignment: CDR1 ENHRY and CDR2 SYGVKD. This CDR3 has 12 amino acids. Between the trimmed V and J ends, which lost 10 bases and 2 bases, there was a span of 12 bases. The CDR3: CATGTGTYEQYF. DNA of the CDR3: TGTGCCACGGGAACAGGGACCTACGAGCAGTACTTC.

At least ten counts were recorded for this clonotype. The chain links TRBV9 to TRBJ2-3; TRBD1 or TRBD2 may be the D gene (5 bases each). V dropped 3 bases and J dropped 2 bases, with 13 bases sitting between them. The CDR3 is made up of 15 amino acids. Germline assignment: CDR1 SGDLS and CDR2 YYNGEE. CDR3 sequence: CASSEGGGTTDTQYF. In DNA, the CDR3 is TGTGCCAGCAGCGAGGGTGGGGGAACCACAGATACGCAGTATTTT.

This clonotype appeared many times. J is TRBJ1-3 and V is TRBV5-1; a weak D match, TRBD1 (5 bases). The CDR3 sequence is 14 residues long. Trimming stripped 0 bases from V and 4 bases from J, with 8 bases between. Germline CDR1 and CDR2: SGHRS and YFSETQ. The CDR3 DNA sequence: TGCGCCAGCAGCTTGGGAGGGGTCGGAAACACCATATATTTT. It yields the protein CASSLGGVGNTIYF.

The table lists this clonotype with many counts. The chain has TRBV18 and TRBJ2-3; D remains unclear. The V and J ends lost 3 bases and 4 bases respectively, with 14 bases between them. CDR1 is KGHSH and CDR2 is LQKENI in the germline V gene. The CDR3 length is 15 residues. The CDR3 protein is CASSPLFAGSDTQYF. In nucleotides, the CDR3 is TGTGCCAGCTCACCCCTCTTCGCCGGCTCAGATACGCAGTATTTT.

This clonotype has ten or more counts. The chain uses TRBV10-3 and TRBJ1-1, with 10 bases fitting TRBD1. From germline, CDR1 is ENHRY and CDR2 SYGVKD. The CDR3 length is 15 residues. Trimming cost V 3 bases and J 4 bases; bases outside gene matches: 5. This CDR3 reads CAISDPRTGGTEAFF. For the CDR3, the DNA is TGTGCCATCAGTGATCCCAGGACAGGGGGCACTGAAGCTTTCTTT.

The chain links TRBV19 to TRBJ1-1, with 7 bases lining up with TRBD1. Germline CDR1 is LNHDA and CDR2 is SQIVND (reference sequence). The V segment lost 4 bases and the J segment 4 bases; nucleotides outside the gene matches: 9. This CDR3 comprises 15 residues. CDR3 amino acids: CASSTVTGASTEAFF. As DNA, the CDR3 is TGTGCCAGTAGTACCGTAACAGGGGCAAGCACTGAAGCTTTCTTT.

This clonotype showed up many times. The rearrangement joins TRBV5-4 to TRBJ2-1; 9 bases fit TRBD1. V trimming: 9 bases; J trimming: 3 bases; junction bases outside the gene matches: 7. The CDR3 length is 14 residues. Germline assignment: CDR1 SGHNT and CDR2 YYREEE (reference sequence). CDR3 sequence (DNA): TGTGCCACCGGAGGACAGGGGAACTACAATGAGCAGTTCTTC. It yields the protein CATGGQGNYNEQFF.

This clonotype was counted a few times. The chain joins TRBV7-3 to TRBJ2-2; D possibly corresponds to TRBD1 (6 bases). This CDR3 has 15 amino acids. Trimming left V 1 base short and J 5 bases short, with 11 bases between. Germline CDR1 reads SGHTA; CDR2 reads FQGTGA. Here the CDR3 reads CASSLSAGVTGELFF. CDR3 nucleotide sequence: TGTGCCAGCAGCTTAAGCGCAGGGGTAACCGGGGAGCTGTTTTTT.

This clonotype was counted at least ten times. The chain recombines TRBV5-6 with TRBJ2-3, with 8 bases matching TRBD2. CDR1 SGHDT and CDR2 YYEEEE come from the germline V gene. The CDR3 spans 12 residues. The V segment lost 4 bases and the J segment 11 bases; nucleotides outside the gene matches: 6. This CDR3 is CASSRTSTMQYF. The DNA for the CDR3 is TGTGCCAGCAGCAGGACTAGCACGATGCAGTATTTT.

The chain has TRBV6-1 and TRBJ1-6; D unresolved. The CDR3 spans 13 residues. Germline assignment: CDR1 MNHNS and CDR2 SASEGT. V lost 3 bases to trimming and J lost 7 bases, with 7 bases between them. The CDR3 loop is CASSDVDNSPLHF. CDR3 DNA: TGTGCCAGCAGTGATGTAGACAATTCACCCCTCCACTTT.

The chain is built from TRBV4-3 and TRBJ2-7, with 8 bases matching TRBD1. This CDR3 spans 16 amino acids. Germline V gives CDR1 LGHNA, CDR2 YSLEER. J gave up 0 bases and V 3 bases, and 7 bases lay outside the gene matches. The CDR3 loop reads CASSHAGTGSSYEQYF. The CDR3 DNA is TGCGCCAGCAGCCACGCCGGGACAGGAAGCTCCTACGAGCAGTACTTC.

The DNA for the CDR3 is TGTGCCAGCAGTACTACAGGACTAGGGAATTCACCCCTCCACTTT. Its translation is CASSTTGLGNSPLHF. This chain joins TRBV6-5 and TRBJ1-6; tentative D call: TRBD1 (5 bases). The germline CDR1 and CDR2 sequences are MNHEY and SVGAGI. There are 15 residues in the CDR3. The V end was cut by 5 bases, the J end by 7 bases, with 15 bases between.

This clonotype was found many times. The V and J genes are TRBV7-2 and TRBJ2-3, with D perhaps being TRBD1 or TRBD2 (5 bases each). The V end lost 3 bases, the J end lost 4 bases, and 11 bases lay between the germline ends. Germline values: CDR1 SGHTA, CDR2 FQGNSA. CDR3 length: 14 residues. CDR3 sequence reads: CASSFHLGADTQYF. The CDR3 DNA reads TGTGCCAGCAGCTTTCACTTGGGGGCAGATACGCAGTATTTT. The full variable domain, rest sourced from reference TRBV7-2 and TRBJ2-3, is GAGVSQSPSNKVTEKGKDVELRCDPISGHTALYWYRQSLGQGLEFLIYFQGNSAPDKSGLPSDRFSAERTGGSVSTLTIQRTQQEDSAVYLCASSFHLGADTQYFGPGTRLTVL.

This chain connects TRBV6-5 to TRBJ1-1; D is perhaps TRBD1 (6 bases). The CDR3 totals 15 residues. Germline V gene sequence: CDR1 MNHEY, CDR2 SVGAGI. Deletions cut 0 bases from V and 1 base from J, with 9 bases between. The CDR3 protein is CASSYSKGQNTEAFF. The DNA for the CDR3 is TGTGCCAGCAGTTACTCAAAGGGACAGAACACTGAAGCTTTCTTT.

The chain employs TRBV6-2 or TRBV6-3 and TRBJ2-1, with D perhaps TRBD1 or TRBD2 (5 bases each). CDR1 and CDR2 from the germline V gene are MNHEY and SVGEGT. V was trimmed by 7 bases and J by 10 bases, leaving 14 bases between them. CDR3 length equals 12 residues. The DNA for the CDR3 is TGTGCCAGCAAAGGAACGGGACGCGAGCAGTTCTTC. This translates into CASKGTGREQFF.

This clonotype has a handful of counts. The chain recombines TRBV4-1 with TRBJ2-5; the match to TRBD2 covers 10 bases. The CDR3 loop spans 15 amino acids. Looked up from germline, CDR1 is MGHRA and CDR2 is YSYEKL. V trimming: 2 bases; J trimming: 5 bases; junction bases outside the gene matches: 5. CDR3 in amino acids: CASSQPGTSDETQYF. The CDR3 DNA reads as TGCGCCAGCAGCCAACCTGGGACTAGCGACGAGACCCAGTACTTC.

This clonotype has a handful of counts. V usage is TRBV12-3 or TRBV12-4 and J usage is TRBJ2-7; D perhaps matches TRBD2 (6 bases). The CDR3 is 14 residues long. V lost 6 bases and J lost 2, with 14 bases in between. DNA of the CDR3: TGTGCCAGCAGCAGTACGGGGGAAGCCTACGAGCAGTACTTC. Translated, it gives CASSSTGEAYEQYF.

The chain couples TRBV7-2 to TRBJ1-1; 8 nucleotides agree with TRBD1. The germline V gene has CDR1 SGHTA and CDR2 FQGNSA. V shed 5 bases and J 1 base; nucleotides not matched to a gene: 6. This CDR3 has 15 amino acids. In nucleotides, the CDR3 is TGTGCCAGCAGCCTCACCGGACAGGGGAACACTGAAGCTTTCTTT. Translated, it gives CASSLTGQGNTEAFF.